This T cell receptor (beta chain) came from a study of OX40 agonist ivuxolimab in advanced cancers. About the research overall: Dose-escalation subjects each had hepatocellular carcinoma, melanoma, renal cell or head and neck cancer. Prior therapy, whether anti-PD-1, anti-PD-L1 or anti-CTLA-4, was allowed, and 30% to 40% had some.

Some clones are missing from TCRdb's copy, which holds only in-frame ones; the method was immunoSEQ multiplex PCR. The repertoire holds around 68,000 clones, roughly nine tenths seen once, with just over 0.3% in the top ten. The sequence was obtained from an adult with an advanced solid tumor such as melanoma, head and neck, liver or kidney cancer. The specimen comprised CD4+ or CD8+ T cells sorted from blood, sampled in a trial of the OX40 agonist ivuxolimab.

Here the CDR3 DNA reads TGTGCCAGCAGCTCCGAACCCAATCAGCCCCAGCATTTT. Protein product: CASSSEPNQPQHF. The chain recombines TRBV5-4 with TRBJ1-5, with unresolved D. The CDR3 is made up of 13 amino acids. V was pared by 3 bases and J by 3 bases, with 7 bases between. CDR1 SGHNT and CDR2 YYREEE come from the germline V gene (reference sequence).